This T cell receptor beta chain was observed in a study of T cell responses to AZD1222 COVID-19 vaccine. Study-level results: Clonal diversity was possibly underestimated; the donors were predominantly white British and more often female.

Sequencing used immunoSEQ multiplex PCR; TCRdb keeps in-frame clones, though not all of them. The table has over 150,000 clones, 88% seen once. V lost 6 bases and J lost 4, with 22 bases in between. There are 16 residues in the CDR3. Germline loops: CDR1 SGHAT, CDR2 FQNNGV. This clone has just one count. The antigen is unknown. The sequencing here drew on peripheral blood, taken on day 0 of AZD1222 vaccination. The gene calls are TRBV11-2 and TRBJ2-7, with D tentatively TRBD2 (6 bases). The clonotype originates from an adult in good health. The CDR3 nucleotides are TGTGCCAGCAGTCCGAATCCGGGACTTTTAAATTACGAGCAGTACTTC. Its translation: CASSPNPGLLNYEQYF.